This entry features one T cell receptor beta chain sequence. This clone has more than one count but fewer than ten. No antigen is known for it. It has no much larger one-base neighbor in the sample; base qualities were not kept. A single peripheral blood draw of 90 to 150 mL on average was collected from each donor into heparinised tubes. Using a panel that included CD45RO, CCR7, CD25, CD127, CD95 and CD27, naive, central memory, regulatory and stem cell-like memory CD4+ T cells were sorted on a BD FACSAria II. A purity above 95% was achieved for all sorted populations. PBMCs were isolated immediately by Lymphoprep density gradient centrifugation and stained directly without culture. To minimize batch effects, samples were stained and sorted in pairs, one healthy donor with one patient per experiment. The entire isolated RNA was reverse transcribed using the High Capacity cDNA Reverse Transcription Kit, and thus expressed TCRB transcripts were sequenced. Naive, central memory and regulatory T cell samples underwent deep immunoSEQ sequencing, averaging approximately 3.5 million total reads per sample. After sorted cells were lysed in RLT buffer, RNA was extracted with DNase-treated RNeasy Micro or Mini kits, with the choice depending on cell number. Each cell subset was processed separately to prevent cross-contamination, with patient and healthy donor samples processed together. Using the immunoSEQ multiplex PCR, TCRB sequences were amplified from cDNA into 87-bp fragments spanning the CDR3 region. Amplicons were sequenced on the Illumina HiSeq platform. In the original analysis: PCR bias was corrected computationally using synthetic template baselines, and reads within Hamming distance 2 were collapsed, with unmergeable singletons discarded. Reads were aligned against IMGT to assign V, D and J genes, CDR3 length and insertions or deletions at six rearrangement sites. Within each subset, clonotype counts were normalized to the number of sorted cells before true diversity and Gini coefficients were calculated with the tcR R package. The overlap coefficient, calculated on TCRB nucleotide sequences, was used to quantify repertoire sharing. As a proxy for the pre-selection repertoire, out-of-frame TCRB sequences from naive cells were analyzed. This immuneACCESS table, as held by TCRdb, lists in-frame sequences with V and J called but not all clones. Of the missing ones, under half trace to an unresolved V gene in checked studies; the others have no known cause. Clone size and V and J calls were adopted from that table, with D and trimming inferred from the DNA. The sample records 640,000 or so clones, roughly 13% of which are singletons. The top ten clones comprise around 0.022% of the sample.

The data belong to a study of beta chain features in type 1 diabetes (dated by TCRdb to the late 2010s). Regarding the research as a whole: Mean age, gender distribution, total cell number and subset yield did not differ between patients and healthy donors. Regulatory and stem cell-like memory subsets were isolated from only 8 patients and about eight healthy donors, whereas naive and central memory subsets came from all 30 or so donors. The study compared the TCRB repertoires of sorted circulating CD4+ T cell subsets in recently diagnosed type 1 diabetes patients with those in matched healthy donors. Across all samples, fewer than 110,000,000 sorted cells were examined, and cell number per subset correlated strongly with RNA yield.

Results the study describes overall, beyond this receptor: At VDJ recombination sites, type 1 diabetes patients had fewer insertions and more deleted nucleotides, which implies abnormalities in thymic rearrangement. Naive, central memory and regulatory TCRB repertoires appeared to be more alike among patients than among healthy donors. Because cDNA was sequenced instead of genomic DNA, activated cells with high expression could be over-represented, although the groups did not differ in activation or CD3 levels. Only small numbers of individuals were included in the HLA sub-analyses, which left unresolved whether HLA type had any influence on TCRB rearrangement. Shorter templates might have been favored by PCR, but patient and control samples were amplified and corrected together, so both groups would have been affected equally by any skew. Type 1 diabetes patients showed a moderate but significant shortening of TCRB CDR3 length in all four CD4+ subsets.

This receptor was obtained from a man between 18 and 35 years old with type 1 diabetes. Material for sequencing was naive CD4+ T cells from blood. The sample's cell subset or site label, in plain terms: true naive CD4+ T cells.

The DNA is TGTGCCAGCAGCCCCCGTGATAGCGGGGGCCCTGGATATTTCTTC. It encodes CASSPRDSGGPGYFF. The V gene is TRBV7-9 and the J gene is TRBJ2-1; the central 9 bases match TRBD2. There are 15 amino acids in the CDR3, from cysteine to phenylalanine inclusive. Only the CDR3 DNA is retained, 45 bases long and in frame from the first base. V loses 5 bases at its end and J loses 16 bases; junction bases beyond the gene matches: 18. CDR1 and CDR2 are read off the germline V gene (reference sequence) as SEHNR and FQNEAQ. The reference TRBV7-9 and TRBJ2-1 proteins fill in what lies around the CDR3, so the full variable domain reads DTGVSQNPRHKITKRGQNVTFRCDPISEHNRLYWYRQTLGQGPEFLTYFQNEAQLEKSRLLSDRFSAERPKGSFSTLEIQRTEQGDSAMYLCASSPRDSGGPGYFFGPGTRLTVL.